In this sample, the clone carrying this T cell receptor (beta chain) turned up many times. What it binds is unknown. The sample is drawn from a study of T cell repertoires in cytomegalovirus infection. In the study overall: Signatures in public TCR beta sequences pointed to both CMV infection and matching HLA type.

Study-level points and caveats: Summed frequency of shared TCR beta families picked out CMV carriers who also had the relevant HLA. Predominance within the ex vivo response was attributable to HLA-C-restricted CMV-specific TCR beta clonotypes.

V lost 1 base and J 0 bases, leaving 10 bases between the germline ends. The CDR3 is made up of 16 amino acids. Germline values: CDR1 MGHRA, CDR2 YSYEKL. TCRdb fed the reads into MiXCR, producing one record per CDR3 protein. Of over 150,000 distinct CDR3 sequences listed, around an eighth were seen once; the top ten hold about a quarter. The V call is TRBV4-1, the J call TRBJ2-1; no definite D call. The receptor was derived from a human donor in good health (CMV status not recorded). Some clones in this sample may be carry-over from other donors' samples. The sequenced sample consisted of PBMCs. CDR3 bases: TGCGCCAGCAGCCAAGGAAGCGTGAACTCCTACAATGAGCAGTTCTTC. Translating it yields CASSQGSVNSYNEQFF.